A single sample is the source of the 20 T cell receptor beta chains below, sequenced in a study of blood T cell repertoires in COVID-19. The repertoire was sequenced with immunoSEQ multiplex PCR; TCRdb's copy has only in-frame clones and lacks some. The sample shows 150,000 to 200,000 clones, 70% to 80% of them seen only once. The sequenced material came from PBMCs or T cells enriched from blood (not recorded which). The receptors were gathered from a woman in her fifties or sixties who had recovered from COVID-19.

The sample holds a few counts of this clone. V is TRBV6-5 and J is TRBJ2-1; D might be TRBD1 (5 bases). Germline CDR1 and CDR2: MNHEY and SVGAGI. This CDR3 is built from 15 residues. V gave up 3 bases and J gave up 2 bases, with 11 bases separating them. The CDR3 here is CASSYSRATYNEQFF. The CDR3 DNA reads TGTGCCAGCAGTTATAGCAGGGCTACCTACAATGAGCAGTTCTTC.

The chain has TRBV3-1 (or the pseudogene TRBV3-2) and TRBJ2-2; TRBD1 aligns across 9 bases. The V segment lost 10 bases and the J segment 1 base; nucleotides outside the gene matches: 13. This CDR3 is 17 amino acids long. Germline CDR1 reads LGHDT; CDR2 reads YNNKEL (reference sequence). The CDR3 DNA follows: TGTGCCACCGGGAGCCCTGGGGACAGGGTGAACACCGGGGAGCTGTTTTTT. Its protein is CATGSPGDRVNTGELFF.

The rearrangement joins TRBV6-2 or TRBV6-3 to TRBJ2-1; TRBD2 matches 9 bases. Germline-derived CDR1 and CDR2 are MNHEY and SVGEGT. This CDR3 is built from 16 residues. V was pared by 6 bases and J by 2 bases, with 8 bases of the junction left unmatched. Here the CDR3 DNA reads TGTGCCAGCAGCTTGACTAGCGGAGGGACCTACAATGAGCAGTTCTTC. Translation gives CASSLTSGGTYNEQFF.

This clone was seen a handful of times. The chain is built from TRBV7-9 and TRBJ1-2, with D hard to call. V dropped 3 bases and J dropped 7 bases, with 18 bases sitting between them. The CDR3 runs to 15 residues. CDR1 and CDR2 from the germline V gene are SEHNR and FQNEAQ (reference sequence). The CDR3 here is CASSFFSPTFLGYTF. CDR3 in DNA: TGTGCCAGCAGCTTTTTTTCTCCCACTTTCCTTGGCTACACCTTC.

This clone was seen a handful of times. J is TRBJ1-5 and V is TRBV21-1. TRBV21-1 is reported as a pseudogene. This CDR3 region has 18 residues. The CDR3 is CASSSVTFGVASNQPQHF. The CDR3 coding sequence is TGTGCCAGCAGCTCCGTGACGTTCGGGGTCGCCAGCAATCAGCCCCAGCATTTT.

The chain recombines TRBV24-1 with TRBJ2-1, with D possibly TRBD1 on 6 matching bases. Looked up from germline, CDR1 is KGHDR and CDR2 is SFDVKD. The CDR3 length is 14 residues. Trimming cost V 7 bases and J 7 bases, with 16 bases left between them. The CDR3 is CATRDPGVENEQFF. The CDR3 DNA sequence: TGTGCCACCAGAGACCCAGGGGTGGAGAATGAGCAGTTCTTC.

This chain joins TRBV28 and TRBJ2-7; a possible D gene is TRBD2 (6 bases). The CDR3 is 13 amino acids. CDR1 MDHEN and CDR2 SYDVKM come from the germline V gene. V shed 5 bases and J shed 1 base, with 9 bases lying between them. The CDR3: CASSGTPSYEQYF. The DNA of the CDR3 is TGTGCCAGCAGTGGGACTCCGTCCTACGAGCAGTACTTC.

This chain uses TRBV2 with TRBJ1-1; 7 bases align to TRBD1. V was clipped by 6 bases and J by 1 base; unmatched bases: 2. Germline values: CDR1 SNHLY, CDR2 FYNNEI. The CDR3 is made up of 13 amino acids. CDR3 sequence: CASRGQWNTEAFF. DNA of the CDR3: TGTGCCAGCAGGGGACAGTGGAACACTGAAGCTTTCTTT. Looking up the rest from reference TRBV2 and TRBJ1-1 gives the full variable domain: EPEVTQTPSHQVTQMGQEVILRCVPISNHLYFYWYRQILGQKVEFLVSFYNNEISEKSEIFDDQFSVERPDGSNFTLKIRSTKLEDSAMYFCASRGQWNTEAFFGQGTRLTVV.

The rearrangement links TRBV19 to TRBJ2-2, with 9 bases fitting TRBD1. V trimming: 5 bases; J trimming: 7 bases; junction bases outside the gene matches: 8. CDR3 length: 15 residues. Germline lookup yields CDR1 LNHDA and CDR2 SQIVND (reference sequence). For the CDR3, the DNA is TGTGCCAGTAGTTCGAGGACAGGGGCCAGCGGGGAGCTGTTTTTT. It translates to CASSSRTGASGELFF.

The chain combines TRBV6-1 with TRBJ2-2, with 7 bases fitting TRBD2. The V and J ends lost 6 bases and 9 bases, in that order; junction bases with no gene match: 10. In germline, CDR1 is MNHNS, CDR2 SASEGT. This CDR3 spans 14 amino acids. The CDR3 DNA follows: TGTGCCAGCAGATCAAGCGGGGAGAGCTGGGAGCTGTTTTTT. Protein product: CASRSSGESWELFF.

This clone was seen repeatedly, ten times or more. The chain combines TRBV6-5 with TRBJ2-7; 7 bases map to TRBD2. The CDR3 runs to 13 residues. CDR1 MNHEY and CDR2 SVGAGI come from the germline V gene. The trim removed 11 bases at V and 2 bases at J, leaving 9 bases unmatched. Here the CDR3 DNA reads TGTGCCTCCACATGGGGGGGGACCTACGAGCAGTACTTC. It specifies CASTWGGTYEQYF.

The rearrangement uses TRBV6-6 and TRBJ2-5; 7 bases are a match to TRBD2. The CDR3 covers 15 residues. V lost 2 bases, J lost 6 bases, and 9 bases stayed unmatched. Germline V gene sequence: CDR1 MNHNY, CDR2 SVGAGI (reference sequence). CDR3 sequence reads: CASSYGGGSGQTQYF. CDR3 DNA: TGTGCCAGCAGTTACGGTGGCGGGAGCGGGCAGACCCAGTACTTC.

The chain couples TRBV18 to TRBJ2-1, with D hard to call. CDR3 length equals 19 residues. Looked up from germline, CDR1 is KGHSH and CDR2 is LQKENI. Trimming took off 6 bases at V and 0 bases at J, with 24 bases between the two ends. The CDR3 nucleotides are TGTGCCAGCTCCCCTTTTGGTCGTCGAGGAGTTAGCTCCTACAATGAGCAGTTCTTC. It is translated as CASSPFGRRGVSSYNEQFF.

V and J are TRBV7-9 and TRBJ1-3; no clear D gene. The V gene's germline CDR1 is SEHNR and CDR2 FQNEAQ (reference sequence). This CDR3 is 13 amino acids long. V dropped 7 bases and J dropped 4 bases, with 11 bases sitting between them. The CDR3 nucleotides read TGTGCCAGCAAAAAAGAGTCGGGAAACACCATATATTTT. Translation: CASKKESGNTIYF.

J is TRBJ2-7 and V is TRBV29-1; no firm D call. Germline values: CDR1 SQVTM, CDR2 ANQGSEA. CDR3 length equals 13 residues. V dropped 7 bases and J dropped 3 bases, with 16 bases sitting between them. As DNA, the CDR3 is TGCAGCGCCCACATGGGCAGCCTCTACGAGCAGTACTTC. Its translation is CSAHMGSLYEQYF.

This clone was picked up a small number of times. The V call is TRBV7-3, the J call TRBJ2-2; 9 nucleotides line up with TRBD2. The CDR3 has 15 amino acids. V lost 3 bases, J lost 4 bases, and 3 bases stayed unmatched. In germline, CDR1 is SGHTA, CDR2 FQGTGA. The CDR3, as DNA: TGTGCCAGCAGCTTTATTAGCGGGAGCACCGGGGAGCTGTTTTTT. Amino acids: CASSFISGSTGELFF.

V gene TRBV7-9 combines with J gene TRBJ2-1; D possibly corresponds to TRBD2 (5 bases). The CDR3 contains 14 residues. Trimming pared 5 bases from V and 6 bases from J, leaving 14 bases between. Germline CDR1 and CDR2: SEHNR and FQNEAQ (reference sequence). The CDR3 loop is CASSPWTGSNEQFF. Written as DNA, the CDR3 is TGTGCCAGCAGCCCGTGGACTGGGAGCAATGAGCAGTTCTTC.

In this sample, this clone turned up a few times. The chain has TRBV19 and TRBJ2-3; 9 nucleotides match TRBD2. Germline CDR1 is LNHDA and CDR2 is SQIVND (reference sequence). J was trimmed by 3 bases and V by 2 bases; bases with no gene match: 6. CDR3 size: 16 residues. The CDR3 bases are TGTGCCAGTAGTATATCACCCAGCGGGAGGACAGATACGCAGTATTTT. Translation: CASSISPSGRTDTQYF.

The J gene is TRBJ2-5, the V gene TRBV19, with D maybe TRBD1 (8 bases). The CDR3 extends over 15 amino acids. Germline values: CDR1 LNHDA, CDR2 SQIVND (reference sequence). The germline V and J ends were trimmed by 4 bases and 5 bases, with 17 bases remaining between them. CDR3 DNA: TGTGCCAGTAGTAGCACAGGGGGGGGTCTGGAGACCCAGTACTTC. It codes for CASSSTGGGLETQYF. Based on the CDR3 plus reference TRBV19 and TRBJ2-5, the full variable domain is DGGITQSPKYLFRKEGQNVTLSCEQNLNHDAMYWYRQDPGQGLRLIYYSQIVNDFQKGDIAEGYSVSREKKESFPLTVTSAQKNPTAFYLCASSSTGGGLETQYFGPGTRLLVL.

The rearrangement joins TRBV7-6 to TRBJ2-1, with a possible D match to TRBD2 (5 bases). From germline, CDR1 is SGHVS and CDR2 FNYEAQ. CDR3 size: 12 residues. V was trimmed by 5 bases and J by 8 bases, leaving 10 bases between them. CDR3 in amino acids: CASSPRTDEQFF. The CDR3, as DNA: TGTGCCAGCAGCCCCAGGACTGATGAGCAGTTCTTC.